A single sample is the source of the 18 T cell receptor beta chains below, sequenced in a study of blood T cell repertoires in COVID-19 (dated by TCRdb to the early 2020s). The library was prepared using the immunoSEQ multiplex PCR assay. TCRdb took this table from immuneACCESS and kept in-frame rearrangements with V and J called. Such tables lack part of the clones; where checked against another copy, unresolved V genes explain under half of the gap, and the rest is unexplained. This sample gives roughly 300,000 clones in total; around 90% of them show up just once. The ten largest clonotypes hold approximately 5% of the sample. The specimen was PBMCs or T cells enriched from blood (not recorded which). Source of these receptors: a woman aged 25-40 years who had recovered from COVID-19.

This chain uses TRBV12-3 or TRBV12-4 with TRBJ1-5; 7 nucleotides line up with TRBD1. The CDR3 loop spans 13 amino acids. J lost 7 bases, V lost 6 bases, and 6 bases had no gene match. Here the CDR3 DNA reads TGTGCCAGCAGAGGGGGCGCCGGGCAGCCCCAGCATTTT. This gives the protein CASRGGAGQPQHF.

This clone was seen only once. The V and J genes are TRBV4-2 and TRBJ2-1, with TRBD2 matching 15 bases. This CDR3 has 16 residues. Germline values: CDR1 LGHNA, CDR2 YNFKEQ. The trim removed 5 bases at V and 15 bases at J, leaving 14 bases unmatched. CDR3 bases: TGTGCCAGCAGCTCCCGTGAGGGACTAGCGGGGGGCCAGGGGTTCTTC. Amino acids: CASSSREGLAGGQGFF.

In DNA, the CDR3 is TGTGCCAGCAGCAGGGGGCGCGACACCGGGGAGCTGTTTTTT. As protein: CASSRGRDTGELFF. The chain is built from TRBV6-5 and TRBJ2-2, with 8 positions matching TRBD1. The germline gives CDR1 MNHEY, CDR2 SVGAGI. The CDR3 has 14 amino acids. J was trimmed by 3 bases and V by 6 bases; bases with no gene match: 3.

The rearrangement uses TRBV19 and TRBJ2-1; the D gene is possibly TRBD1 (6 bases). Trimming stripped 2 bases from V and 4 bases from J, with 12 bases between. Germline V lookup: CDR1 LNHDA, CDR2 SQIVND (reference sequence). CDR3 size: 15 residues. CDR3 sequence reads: CASSIFTGFYNEQFF. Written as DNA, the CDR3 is TGTGCCAGTAGTATATTCACAGGGTTTTACAATGAGCAGTTCTTC. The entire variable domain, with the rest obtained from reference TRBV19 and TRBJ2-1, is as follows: DGGITQSPKYLFRKEGQNVTLSCEQNLNHDAMYWYRQDPGQGLRLIYYSQIVNDFQKGDIAEGYSVSREKKESFPLTVTSAQKNPTAFYLCASSIFTGFYNEQFFGPGTRLTVL.

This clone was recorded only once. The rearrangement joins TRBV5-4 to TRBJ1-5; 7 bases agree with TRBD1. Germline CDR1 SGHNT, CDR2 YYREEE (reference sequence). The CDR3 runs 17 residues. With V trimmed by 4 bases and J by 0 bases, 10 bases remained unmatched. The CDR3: CASSPRTGAYSNQPQHF. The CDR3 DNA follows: TGTGCCAGCAGCCCCCGGACAGGAGCTTATAGCAATCAGCCCCAGCATTTT.

This CDR3 is CASSFIPDTQYF. CDR3 in DNA: TGTGCCAGCAGCTTTATCCCAGATACGCAGTATTTT. V and J are TRBV7-9 and TRBJ2-3, with D unclear. CDR1 and CDR2 (germline): SEHNR, FQNEAQ (reference sequence). The V end lost 3 bases, the J end lost 4 bases, and 5 bases lay between the germline ends. The CDR3 is 12 amino acids.

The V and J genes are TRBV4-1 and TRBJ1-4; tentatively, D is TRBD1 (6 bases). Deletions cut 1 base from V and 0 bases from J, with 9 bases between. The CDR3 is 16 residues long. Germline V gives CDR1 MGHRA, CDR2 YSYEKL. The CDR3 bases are TGCGCCAGCAGCCAAGTCCGGACAGCAACTAATGAAAAACTGTTTTTT. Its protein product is CASSQVRTATNEKLFF.

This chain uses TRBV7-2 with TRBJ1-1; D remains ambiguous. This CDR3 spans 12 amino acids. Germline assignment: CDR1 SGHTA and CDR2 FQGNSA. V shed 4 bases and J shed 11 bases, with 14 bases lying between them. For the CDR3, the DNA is TGTGCCAGCAGCTCAACAACCGCGGGGGCTTTCTTT. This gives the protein CASSSTTAGAFF.

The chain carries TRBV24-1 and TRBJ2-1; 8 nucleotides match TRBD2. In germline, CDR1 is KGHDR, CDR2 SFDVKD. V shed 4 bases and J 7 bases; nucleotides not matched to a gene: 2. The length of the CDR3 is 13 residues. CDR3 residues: CATSESSGNEQFF. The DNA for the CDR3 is TGTGCCACCAGTGAATCTAGCGGGAATGAGCAGTTCTTC.

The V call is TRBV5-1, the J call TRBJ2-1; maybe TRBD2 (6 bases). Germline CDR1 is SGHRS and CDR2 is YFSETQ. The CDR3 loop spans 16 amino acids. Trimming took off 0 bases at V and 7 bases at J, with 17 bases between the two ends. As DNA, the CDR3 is TGCGCCAGCAGCTTGGAGGGAAGGCGGGGCAAGAATGAGCAGTTCTTC. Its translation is CASSLEGRRGKNEQFF.

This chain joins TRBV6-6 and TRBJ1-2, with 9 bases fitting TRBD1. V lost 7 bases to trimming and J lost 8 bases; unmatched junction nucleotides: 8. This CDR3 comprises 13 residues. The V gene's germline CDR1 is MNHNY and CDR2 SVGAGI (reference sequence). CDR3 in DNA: TGTGCCAGCAAAACAGGGGGCGCCGGAGGCTACACCTTC. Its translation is CASKTGGAGGYTF.

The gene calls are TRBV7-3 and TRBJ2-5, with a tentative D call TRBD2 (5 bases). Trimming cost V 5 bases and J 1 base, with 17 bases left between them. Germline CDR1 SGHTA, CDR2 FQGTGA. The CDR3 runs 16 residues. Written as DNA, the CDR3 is TGTGCCAGCAGCCCGACGGGAACAGAGATCCAAGAGACCCAGTACTTC. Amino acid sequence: CASSPTGTEIQETQYF.

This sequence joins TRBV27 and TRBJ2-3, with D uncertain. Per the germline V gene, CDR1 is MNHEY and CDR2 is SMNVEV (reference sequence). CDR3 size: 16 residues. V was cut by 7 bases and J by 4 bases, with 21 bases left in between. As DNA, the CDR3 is TGTGCCAGCACCCCGGGTTATGGTCCGCCGGCAGATACGCAGTATTTT. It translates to CASTPGYGPPADTQYF.

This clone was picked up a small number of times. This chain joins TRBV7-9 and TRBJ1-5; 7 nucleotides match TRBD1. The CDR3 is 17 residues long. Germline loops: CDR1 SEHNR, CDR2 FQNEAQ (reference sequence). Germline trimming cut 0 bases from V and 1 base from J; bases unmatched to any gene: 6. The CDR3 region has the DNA TGTGCCAGCAGCTTAGCGGTGGGCAGGGGGAGCAATCAGCCCCAGCATTTT. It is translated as CASSLAVGRGSNQPQHF.

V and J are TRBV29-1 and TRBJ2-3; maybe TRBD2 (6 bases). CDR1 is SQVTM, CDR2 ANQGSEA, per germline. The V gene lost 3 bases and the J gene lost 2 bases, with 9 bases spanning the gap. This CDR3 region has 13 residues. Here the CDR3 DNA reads TGCAGCGTTGAGGGGGACTCCACAGATACGCAGTATTTT. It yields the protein CSVEGDSTDTQYF.

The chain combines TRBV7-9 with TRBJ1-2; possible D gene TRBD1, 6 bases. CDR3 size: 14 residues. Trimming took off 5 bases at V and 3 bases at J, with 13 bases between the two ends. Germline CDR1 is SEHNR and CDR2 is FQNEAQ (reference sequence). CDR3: CASSHATGYYGYTF. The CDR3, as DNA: TGTGCCAGCAGCCATGCTACAGGGTACTATGGCTACACCTTC. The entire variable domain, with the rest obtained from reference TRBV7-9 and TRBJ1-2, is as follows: DTGVSQNPRHKITKRGQNVTFRCDPISEHNRLYWYRQTLGQGPEFLTYFQNEAQLEKSRLLSDRFSAERPKGSFSTLEIQRTEQGDSAMYLCASSHATGYYGYTFGSGTRLTVV.

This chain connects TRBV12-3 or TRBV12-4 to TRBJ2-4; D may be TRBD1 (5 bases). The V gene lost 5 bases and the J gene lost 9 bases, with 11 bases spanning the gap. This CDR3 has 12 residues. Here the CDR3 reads CASSPPTGIQYF. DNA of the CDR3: TGTGCCAGCAGTCCACCCACAGGCATTCAGTACTTC.

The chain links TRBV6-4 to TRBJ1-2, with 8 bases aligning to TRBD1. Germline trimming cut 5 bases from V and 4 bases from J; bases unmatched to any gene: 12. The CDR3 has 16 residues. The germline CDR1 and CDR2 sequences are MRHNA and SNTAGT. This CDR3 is CASSPGTGLEAYGYTF. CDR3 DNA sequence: TGTGCCAGCAGTCCCGGGACAGGATTAGAAGCCTATGGCTACACCTTC.